The rows below give T cell receptor beta chains drawn from one sample of a study of T cell repertoires in cytomegalovirus infection. For these receptors, no antigen is known. TCRdb ran MiXCR on the reads and lists one entry per CDR3 protein. Counted here are around 55,000 distinct CDR3 sequences, 20% to 25% occurring once; the ten biggest clones make up 26%. This material consisted of CD8+ T cells from cultured PBMCs, taken from culture after CMV antigen stimulation. The receptor set was obtained from a human donor in good health (CMV status not recorded). Some clones in this sample may be carry-over from other donors' samples. CDR3s include the opening cysteine and the closing phenylalanine or tryptophan. D genes are given only for firm matches. The listing skips clone size in some rows; elsewhere it reads once, few, many or a size class.

D | J | size | V | DNA | CDR3
- | TRBJ1-5 | few | TRBV6-2/TRBV6-3 | TGTGCCAGCAGTCGCCGCTCGGGGGCAGGGGAGTTTCGACCGGCTCGGCTATTTAATCAGCCCCAGCATTTT | CASSRRSGAGEFRPARLFNQPQHF
TRBD2 | TRBJ2-3 | few | TRBV6-2/TRBV6-3 | TGTGCCAGCAGTCTCCTTCTCGGGACTAGACTACAAGATACGCAGTATTTT | CASSLLLGTRLQDTQYF
TRBD1 | TRBJ2-1 | - | TRBV19 | TGTGCCAGTAGTATAAACTCTCAGGGGGCTCGTAATGAGCAGTTCTTC | CASSINSQGARNEQFF
- | TRBJ2-5 | - | TRBV19 | TGTGCCAGTAGCACCACACTAGTTCGGGAGACCCAGTACTTC | CASSTTLVRETQYF
TRBD1 | TRBJ1-2 | few | TRBV7-2 | TGTGCCAGCAGCTTTGGGACAGCCTATGGCTACACCTTC | CASSFGTAYGYTF
- | TRBJ2-3 | - | TRBV6-5 | TGTGCCAGCAGTTACGGTGAGGCAGATACGCAGTATTTT | CASSYGEADTQYF
TRBD1 | TRBJ1-1 | few | TRBV7-6 | TGTGCCAGCAGCAGAGGACAGGGAGGGGACACTGAAGCTTTCTTT | CASSRGQGGDTEAFF
- | TRBJ1-4 | - | TRBV11-2 | TGTGCCAGCAGCTTGGGTTACGAAAAACTGTTTTTT | CASSLGYEKLFF
- | TRBJ2-5 | many | TRBV7-2 | TGTGCCAGCAGCTTAGTATCTGGTAAAGAGACCCAGTACTTC | CASSLVSGKETQYF
- | TRBJ2-1 | - | TRBV27 | TGTGCCAGCAGTGTTACTAGCTACAATGAGCAGTTCTTC | CASSVTSYNEQFF
TRBD2 | TRBJ2-1 | - | TRBV6-2/TRBV6-3 | TGTGCCAGCAGTACCGGGACTAGCGACTACAATGAGCAGTTCTTC | CASSTGTSDYNEQFF
- | TRBJ1-1 | few | TRBV6-2/TRBV6-3 | TGTGCCAGCAGTTACTTCACCGAGGGGGGTACTGAAGCTTTCTTT | CASSYFTEGGTEAFF
TRBD1 | TRBJ2-1 | few | TRBV29-1 | TGCAGCGTTGCCCAGGGGGAGACAACCCTCAATGAGCAGTTCTTC | CSVAQGETTLNEQFF
- | TRBJ2-7 | few | TRBV27 | TGTGCCAGCAGTCCTCAGCGGACCTACGAGCAGTACTTC | CASSPQRTYEQYF
- | TRBJ1-2 | - | TRBV7-9 | TGTGCCAGCGGCCTCGACCGACAGGAGGCGAACTATGGCTACACCTTC | CASGLDRQEANYGYTF
- | TRBJ1-2 | few | TRBV7-2 | TGTGCCAGCAGCCGGGAAGACTTC | CASSREDF
- | TRBJ1-5 | few | TRBV7-8 | TGTGCCAGCAGCCTGGACGGGGGTAGCAATCAGCCCCAGCATTTT | CASSLDGGSNQPQHF
TRBD1 | TRBJ1-5 | - | TRBV7-3 | TGTGCCAGCAGCTTAATAGGGACAGGGGCGTTCAGCCCAGGGTTTAGCAATCAGCCCCAGCATTTT | CASSLIGTGAFSPGFSNQPQHF
- | TRBJ2-2 | medium-sized | TRBV12-3/TRBV12-4 | TGTGCCAGCAGTTTTGGGAGCGGGGAGCTGTTTTTT | CASSFGSGELFF
TRBD1 | TRBJ2-7 | - | TRBV4-2 | TGTGCCAGCAGCCAAGACATGGGACAGGCGTACGAGCAGTACTTC | CASSQDMGQAYEQYF
- | TRBJ1-3 | few | TRBV24-1 | TGTGCCACCAGTGATTTCAGGGTTGCTGGAAACACCATATATTTT | CATSDFRVAGNTIYF
TRBD2 | TRBJ2-5 | few | TRBV20-1 | TGCAGTGCTACTGGACTAGCGGGGTTCCAAGAGACCCAGTACTTC | CSATGLAGFQETQYF
- | TRBJ2-7 | - | TRBV7-2 | TGTGCCAGCAGCGGAGAAGCGGGTGTCTCCTACGAGCAGTACTTC | CASSGEAGVSYEQYF
- | TRBJ1-6 | - | TRBV6-4 | TGTGCCAGCAGTGACAGGTCCAGCTCCTATAATTCACCCCTCCACTTT | CASSDRSSSYNSPLHF
TRBD1 | TRBJ1-2 | few | TRBV7-2 | TGTGCCAGCAGCTTAGACAGGGGGAGTGACGACTATGGCTACACCTTC | CASSLDRGSDDYGYTF
- | TRBJ2-6 | few | TRBV4-1 | TGCGCCAGCAGCCAAGACTGGGGGACTGGGGCCAACGTCCTGACTTTC | CASSQDWGTGANVLTF
- | TRBJ2-1 | - | TRBV10-3 | TGTGCCATCAGTGACGAGGGGGACCAAGCGAACAATGAGCAGTTCTTC | CAISDEGDQANNEQFF
TRBD2 | TRBJ2-1 | - | TRBV12-3/TRBV12-4 | TGTGCCAGCAGTCCCCCGGGAGCGGGGGGGCCGAATGAGCAGTTCTTC | CASSPPGAGGPNEQFF
- | TRBJ1-2 | - | TRBV19 | TGTGCCACCCCGGGAGGGGATAAAGGCTACACCTTC | CATPGGDKGYTF
- | TRBJ2-3 | - | TRBV7-2 | TGTGCCAGCAGCTTAGAAGGGGGGGAAGATACGCAGTATTTT | CASSLEGGEDTQYF